This TCR beta chain was profiled in a study of T cells in Graves' hyperthyroidism and ophthalmopathy. Amplified regions were TCR beta CDR3 sequences from RNA transcripts. HTBI primers were employed in a first-round RT-PCR of the TCR CDR3. TCRdb reanalysed the multiplex PCR reads using MiXCR and keeps one entry per CDR3 protein. Here the sample spans about 350,000 distinct CDR3 sequences, around 18% being singletons. V lost 4 bases and J lost 6, with 14 bases in between. CDR3 size: 13 residues. CDR1 and CDR2 (germline): SGHRS, YFSETQ. This receptor was taken from a woman aged 40-49 years with Graves' ophthalmopathy. The gene calls are TRBV5-1 and TRBJ2-7, with D possibly matching TRBD2 (6 bases). The specimen sequenced was blood. The CDR3 protein is CASSAVMGGEQYF. The CDR3 coding sequence is TGCGCCAGCAGCGCAGTCATGGGGGGCGAGCAGTACTTC.